Detailed here is one T cell receptor beta chain. Which antigen it targets is not known. Qualities for individual bases were not recorded, and no much larger clone is one base off. Lesional scalp punch biopsies and peripheral blood were obtained from alopecia areata patients. PBMCs were separated by density centrifugation and stained for CD3, CD4 and CD8, after which CD4+ and CD8+ T cells were sorted on a FACSAria. Alopecia areata patients who were not treated were recruited through a multicenter biomarker study. In 4 or 5 patients from the biomarker study, blood CD8+ T cells were sorted further into NKG2D-low and NKG2D-high fractions. Libraries were constructed by the immunoSEQ multiplex PCR assay. For TCR sequencing, RNA was extracted from every sample and reverse transcribed into cDNA to serve as template. SuperScript III was used for first-strand cDNA synthesis, primed with a 2:1 mix of oligo-dT and random hexamers. A synthetic immune receptor repertoire was used to measure amplification bias, and any remaining bias was corrected computationally. The study's own analysis went as follows. Raw reads were preprocessed to remove errors, and CDR3 was defined according to IMGT conventions as the region from the conserved cysteine to phenylalanine. Clonality was computed by normalizing Shannon entropy by log2 of the number of productive unique TCRs and subtracting the result from 1. Whether each scalp clone was CD4 or CD8 was inferred by checking scalp TCRbeta sequences against the CD4 and CD8 repertoires from sorted blood. TCRdb provides this immuneACCESS table in a form limited to in-frame rearrangements. Some clones are lacking; in checked studies, under half of them reflect an unresolved V gene, and why the rest are absent is not known. The V and J calls and the clone size are those of that table, but D and trimming were determined from the DNA. This sample has roughly 35,000 clones in its table, and roughly 50% of those were observed once. The biggest ten clones account for under 40% of the sample.

This record belongs to a study of CD8+ T cells in alopecia areata (dated by TCRdb to between 2018 and 2020). For the study in its entirety: The study used high-throughput TCRbeta sequencing to examine T cell clonal expansion in alopecia areata, in both the C3H/HeJ mouse model and human patients. Human TCRbeta sequencing covered scalp tissue and sorted CD4+ and CD8+ peripheral blood T cells from patchy and totalis/universalis alopecia areata patients and healthy controls. Scalp clonality was compared among normal scalp (n=4), patchy alopecia areata scalp (n=8), and alopecia totalis/universalis scalp (n=8). RNA came from the PAXgene miRNA kit for fixed scalp, the miRNeasy kit for PBMCs, and the RNeasy kit for mouse skin. immunoSEQ multiplex PCR using 35 Vbeta forward primers and 13 Jbeta reverse primers was used to amplify TCRbeta CDR3 regions.

Summary of the overall study and its limitations: Compared with mice, TCR sequences shared between patients were less clear, possibly partly because of HLA diversity across the patient population. Unlike mouse skin, where gammadelta T cells dominate, normal human skin contains resident alphabeta T cells that get sequenced too, which complicates analysis of the scalp TCR repertoire. Lesional scalp, especially in alopecia totalis/universalis, showed higher clonality and more expanded CD8+ clones than normal scalp, suggesting antigenic drive.

Sequences SGHTA (CDR1) and FQGNSA (CDR2) are obtained from the germline V gene. The CDR3 spans 15 residues, from the cysteine through the phenylalanine. The kept DNA is CDR3 alone, 45 bases in frame from the first base. V and J are truncated by 5 bases and 4 bases respectively, leaving an intervening sequence of 17 bases. The sample taken for sequencing was NKG2D-high CD8+ T cells sorted from blood. The cell subset or site label of this sample denotes: sorted CD8+ NKG2D-high blood T cells. The TCR sequence derives from a human donor with alopecia areata. Recombination connected TRBV7-2 to TRBJ1-2, with the D gene uncertain. The CDR3 corresponds to CASSQPEWPLYGYTF. In nucleotide form, the sequence is TGTGCCAGCAGCCAGCCTGAGTGGCCTCTCTATGGCTACACCTTC.